This T cell receptor beta chain was observed in a study of blood T cells in healthy people across ages. About this clonotype: The antigen remains unidentified.

A second 7 to 11 cycle PCR used barcoded and J-beta primers. Each TCR beta cDNA got a 12-nucleotide random molecular identifier. Each CDR3 protein is one row after TCRdb ran MiXCR on the 5' RACE reads. The sample includes around 800,000 distinct CDR3 sequences, 20% to 30% of them seen just once. J lost 2 bases, V lost 3 bases, and 2 bases had no gene match. The CDR3 spans 14 residues. Study-wide findings and caveats: In these data, TCR beta diversity tracked strongly with naive T cell percentage.

These data also formed part of another study, on T cells of mothers and their children.

This TCR derives from a boy younger than 18 in good health. Sample: blood. The chain joins TRBV12-3 or TRBV12-4 to TRBJ2-7, with 9 bases aligning to TRBD1. This CDR3 is CASSFDRGTYEQYF. The CDR3 bases are TGTGCCAGCAGTTTCGACAGGGGGACCTACGAGCAGTACTTC.